The entry below gives a single T cell receptor beta chain sequence along with its context. Its specificity is not known. This record comes from a study of T cell responses to AZD1222 COVID-19 vaccine. Study at large: Second-dose intervals near 4 or 12 weeks were combined. Points from the study as a whole: Mapped onto spike, vaccine-associated CD4 TCRs spanned it and were dominant at 160-218 and 743-854. Among those given AZD1222, only 5 to 7 were seropositive at baseline. Rises in breadth and depth of Spike-specific TCRs came after two AZD1222 doses.

Repertoires were generated with immunoSEQ multiplex PCR, while TCRdb's copy carries only in-frame clones and drops some. In the table there are about 180,000 clones, less than 90% of which are singletons. The CDR3 is 17 amino acids. Germline CDR1 SGHRS, CDR2 YFSETQ. After removal of 4 bases from V and 3 bases from J, the junction contained 12 bases not matched to a gene. Sample: peripheral blood, taken on day 0 of AZD1222 vaccination. This chain links TRBV5-1 with TRBJ2-7; 11 nucleotides line up with TRBD1. The receptor was derived from an adult in good health. In nucleotides, the CDR3 is TGCGCCAGCAGCCTTCCAGGACAGGGGGCTTTTCTCTACGAGCAGTACTTC. This encodes CASSLPGQGAFLYEQYF.